The rows below give T cell receptor beta chains drawn from one sample of a study of blood T cells in healthy people across ages. A single record per CDR3 protein comes from TCRdb applying MiXCR to the 5' RACE reads. Among approximately 830,000 distinct CDR3 sequences listed, under 80% were seen once. Material: blood. The receptors derive from a man between 25 and 39 years old in good health. CDR3s include the opening cysteine and the closing phenylalanine or tryptophan.

v_gene	len	j_gene	CDR3aa
TRBV27	14	TRBJ2-1	CASSLGQGADEQFF
TRBV6-1	12	TRBJ1-2	CASSEARGGYTF
TRBV7-9	12	TRBJ1-1	CASSSAGPEAFF
TRBV4-2	15	TRBJ2-1	CASSQDPSDYNEQFF
TRBV7-2	14	TRBJ2-4	CASSSPGGANIQYF
TRBV10-3	16	TRBJ2-7	CAISEGRPDEFYEQYF
TRBV28	16	TRBJ2-3	CASTLGLHISTDTQYF
TRBV7-9	16	TRBJ1-1	CASKDPRLLLNTEAFF
TRBV28	15	TRBJ2-4	CATRGGELAKNIQYF
TRBV7-2	13	TRBJ2-7	CASSLGDRVEQYF
TRBV28	14	TRBJ1-2	CASTWGGAGYGYTF
TRBV12-3/TRBV12-4	19	TRBJ2-1	CASSPPQGPDGRLGDEQFF
TRBV20-1	13	TRBJ2-7	CSASSGESYEQYF
TRBV7-2	14	TRBJ2-5	CASSLAGKGKTQYF
TRBV5-6	16	TRBJ2-2	CASSLVVGTNTGELFF
TRBV29-1	15	TRBJ1-5	CSVVLGTGGNQPQHF
TRBV27	14	TRBJ1-2	CASNPGHLNYGYTF
TRBV7-3	16	-	CASSLIKGRKVDEQYF
TRBV20-1	15	TRBJ1-2	CSARDPKAANYGYTF
TRBV6-2/TRBV6-3	12	TRBJ2-1	CVSSSSHNEQFF
TRBV4-3	14	TRBJ1-2	CASSQVGSYYGYTF
TRBV12-3/TRBV12-4	14	TRBJ2-1	CASSLDGAGDEQFF
TRBV20-1	15	TRBJ2-2	CSARGLAGGDRELFF
TRBV6-1	16	TRBJ2-3	CASSQGSTRVGDTQYF
TRBV27	15	TRBJ2-4	CASSFSGGWYDIQYF
TRBV7-2	15	TRBJ2-1	CASSFGTSGQDEQFF
TRBV6-2/TRBV6-3	15	TRBJ2-5	CASSYPARVKETQYF
TRBV4-1	14	TRBJ2-3	CASSSHRGPDTQYF
TRBV4-2	14	TRBJ2-1	CASSQRDLGNEQFF
TRBV29-1	19	TRBJ2-1	CSVEGTSGGGVGTYNEQFF
TRBV7-2	15	TRBJ1-2	CASSPGQTSNYGYTF
TRBV4-3	14	-	CASSRIVASYEQYF
TRBV20-1	14	TRBJ2-5	CSASSGGSQETQYF
TRBV28	17	TRBJ2-3	CASSPTVLAGGTDTQYF
TRBV6-2/TRBV6-3	12	TRBJ2-7	CASRSNRDEQYF
TRBV25-1	12	TRBJ1-2	CASSESYFGYTF
TRBV27	16	TRBJ2-3	CASRPLGGRGTDTQYF